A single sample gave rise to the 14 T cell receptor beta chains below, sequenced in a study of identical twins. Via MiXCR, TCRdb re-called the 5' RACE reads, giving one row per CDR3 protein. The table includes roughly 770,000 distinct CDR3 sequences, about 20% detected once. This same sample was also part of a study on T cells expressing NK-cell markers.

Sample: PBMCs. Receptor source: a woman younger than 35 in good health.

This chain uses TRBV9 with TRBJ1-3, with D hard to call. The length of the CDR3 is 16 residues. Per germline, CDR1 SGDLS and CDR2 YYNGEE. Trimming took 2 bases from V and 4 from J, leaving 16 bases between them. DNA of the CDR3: TGTGCCAGCAGCGTCGGCGGGGAAGTTTCAGGAAACACCATATATTTT. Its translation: CASSVGGEVSGNTIYF.

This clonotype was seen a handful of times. For the CDR3, the DNA is TGTGCCAGCTTACGACAGGCACTCGCTGGGGCCAACGTCCTGACTTTC. Residues: CASLRQALAGANVLTF. The chain links TRBV7-9 to TRBJ2-6; D perhaps matches TRBD1 (6 bases). The germline CDR1 and CDR2 sequences are SEHNR and FQNEAQ (reference sequence). The CDR3 contains 16 residues. The V end lost 8 bases, the J end lost 2 bases, and 16 bases lay between the germline ends.

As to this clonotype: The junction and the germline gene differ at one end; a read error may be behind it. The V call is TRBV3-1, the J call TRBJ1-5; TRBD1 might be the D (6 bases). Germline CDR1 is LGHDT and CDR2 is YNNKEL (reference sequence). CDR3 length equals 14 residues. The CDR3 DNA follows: TGTGCCAGCAGCCCGTCGACAGGCAACCAGCCCCAGCATTTT. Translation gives CASSPSTGNQPQHF.

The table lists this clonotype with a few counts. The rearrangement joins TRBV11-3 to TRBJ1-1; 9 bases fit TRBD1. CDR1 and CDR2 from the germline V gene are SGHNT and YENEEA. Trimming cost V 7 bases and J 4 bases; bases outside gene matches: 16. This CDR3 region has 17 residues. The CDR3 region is CASTLVPGQGRGTEAFF. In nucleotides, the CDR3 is TGTGCCAGCACCTTGGTCCCGGGACAGGGCCGGGGCACTGAAGCTTTCTTT.

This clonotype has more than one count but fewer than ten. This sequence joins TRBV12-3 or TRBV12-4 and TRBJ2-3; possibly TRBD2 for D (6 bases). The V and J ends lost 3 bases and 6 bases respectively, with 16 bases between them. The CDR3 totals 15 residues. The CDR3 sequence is CASSFTGAKSDTQYF. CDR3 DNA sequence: TGTGCCAGCAGTTTTACGGGAGCAAAGTCGGATACGCAGTATTTT.

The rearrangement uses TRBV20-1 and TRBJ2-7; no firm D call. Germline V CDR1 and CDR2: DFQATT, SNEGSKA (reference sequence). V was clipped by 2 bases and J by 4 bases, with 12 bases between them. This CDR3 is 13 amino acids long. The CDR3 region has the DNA TGCAGTGCTAGAAGGCTTGAGAGTTACGAGCAGTACTTC. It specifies CSARRLESYEQYF.

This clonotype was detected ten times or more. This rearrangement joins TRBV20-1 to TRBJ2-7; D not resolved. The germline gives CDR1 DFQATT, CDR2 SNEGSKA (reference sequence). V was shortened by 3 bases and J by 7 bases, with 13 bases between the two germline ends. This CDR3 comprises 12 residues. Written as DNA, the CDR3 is TGCAGTGCTAGTAGGAACGGCTGGGAGCAGTACTTC. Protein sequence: CSASRNGWEQYF.

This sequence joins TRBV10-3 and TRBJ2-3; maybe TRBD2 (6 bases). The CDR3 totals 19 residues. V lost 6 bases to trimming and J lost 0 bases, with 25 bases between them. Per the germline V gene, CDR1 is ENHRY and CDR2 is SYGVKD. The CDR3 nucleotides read TGTGCCATCAGCTCCCGGGACCCCGGGACTGGATCTAGCACAGATACGCAGTATTTT. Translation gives CAISSRDPGTGSSTDTQYF.

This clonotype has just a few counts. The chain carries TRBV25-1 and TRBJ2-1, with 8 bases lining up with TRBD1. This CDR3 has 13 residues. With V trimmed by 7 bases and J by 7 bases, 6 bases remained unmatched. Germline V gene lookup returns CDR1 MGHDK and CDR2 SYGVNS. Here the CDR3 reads CASKGQGGNEQFF. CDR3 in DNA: TGTGCCAGCAAAGGACAGGGAGGTAATGAGCAGTTCTTC.

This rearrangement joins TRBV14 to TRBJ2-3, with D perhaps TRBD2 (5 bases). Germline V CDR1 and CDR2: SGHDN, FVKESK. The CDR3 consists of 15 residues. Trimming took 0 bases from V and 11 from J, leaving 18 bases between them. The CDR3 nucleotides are TGTGCCAGCAGCCAAGATTTGGTAGCGCATTACATGCAGTATTTT. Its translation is CASSQDLVAHYMQYF.

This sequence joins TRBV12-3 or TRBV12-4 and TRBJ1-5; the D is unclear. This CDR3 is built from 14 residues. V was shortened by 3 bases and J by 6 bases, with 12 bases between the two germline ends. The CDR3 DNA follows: TGTGCCAGCAGTTTCGAGGGAATCCTTCAGCCCCAGCATTTT. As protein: CASSFEGILQPQHF.

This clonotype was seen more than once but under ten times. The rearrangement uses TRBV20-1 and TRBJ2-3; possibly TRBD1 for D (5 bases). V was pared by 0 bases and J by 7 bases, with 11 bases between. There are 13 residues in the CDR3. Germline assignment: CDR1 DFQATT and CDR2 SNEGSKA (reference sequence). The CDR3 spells CSARDPGLHTQYF. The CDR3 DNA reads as TGCAGTGCTAGAGACCCAGGGTTGCATACGCAGTATTTT.

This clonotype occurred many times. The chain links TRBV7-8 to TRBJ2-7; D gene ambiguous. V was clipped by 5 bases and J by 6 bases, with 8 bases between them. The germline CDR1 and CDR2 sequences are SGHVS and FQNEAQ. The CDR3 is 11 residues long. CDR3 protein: CASSPSLEQYF. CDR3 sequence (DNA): TGTGCCAGCAGCCCCTCCCTCGAGCAGTACTTC.

The CDR3 here is CASSFVAETDTQYF. The CDR3 DNA is TGTGCCAGCAGCTTTGTAGCGGAAACAGATACGCAGTATTTT. V is TRBV11-1 and J is TRBJ2-3; D possibly corresponds to TRBD2 (6 bases). The CDR3 has 14 residues. V lost 3 bases to trimming and J lost 3 bases, with 10 bases between them. In germline, CDR1 is SGHAT, CDR2 FQDESV (reference sequence). Complete variable domain (other parts from reference TRBV11-1 and TRBJ2-3): EAEVAQSPRYKITEKSQAVAFWCDPISGHATLYWYRQILGQGPELLVQFQDESVVDDSQLPKDRFSAERLKGVDSTLKIQPAELGDSAMYLCASSFVAETDTQYFGPGTRLTVL.